This record concerns one T cell receptor (beta chain) sequence. As yet, its antigen is unknown. TCRdb's table, derived via immunoSEQ multiplex PCR, lists solely in-frame clones and lacks some. The profile shows under 130,000 clones, 82% of them singletons. The record originates from a study of T cell responses to AZD1222 COVID-19 vaccine. Study-wide points: Unmutated variant regions are reportedly targeted by nearly half of spike-specific TCRs.

Source: peripheral blood, taken on day 0 of AZD1222 vaccination. This TCR came from an adult in good health.

CDR3 region: CSVEPLGDTEAFF. The CDR3 coding sequence is TGCAGCGTTGAGCCGTTAGGGGACACTGAAGCTTTCTTT. The rearrangement joins TRBV29-1 to TRBJ1-1, with D tentatively TRBD1 (5 bases). CDR3 size: 13 residues. V shed 3 bases and J shed 3 bases, with 11 bases lying between them. The germline gives CDR1 SQVTM, CDR2 ANQGSEA.